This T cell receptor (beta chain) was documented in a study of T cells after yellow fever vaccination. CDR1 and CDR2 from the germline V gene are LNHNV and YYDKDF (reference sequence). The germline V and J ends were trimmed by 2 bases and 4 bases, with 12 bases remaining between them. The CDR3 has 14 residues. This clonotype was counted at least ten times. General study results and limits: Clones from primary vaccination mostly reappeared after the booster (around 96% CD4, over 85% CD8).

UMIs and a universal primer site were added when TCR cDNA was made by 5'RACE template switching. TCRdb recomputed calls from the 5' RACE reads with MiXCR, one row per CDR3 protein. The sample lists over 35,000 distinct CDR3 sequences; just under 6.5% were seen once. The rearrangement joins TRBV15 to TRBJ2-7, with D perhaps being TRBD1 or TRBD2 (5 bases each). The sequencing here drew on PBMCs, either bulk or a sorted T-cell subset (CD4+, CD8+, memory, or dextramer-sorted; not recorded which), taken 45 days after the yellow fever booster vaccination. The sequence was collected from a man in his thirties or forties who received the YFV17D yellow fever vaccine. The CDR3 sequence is CATSRPGLQYEQYF. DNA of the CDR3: TGTGCCACCAGCAGACCGGGGCTTCAATACGAGCAGTACTTC.